Below, one T cell receptor (beta chain) is given with its context. This entry belongs to a study of blood T cell repertoires in COVID-19. For the study at large: COVID-19 samples from acute and convalescent phases originated in the United States, Italy and Spain.

The CDR3 consists of 14 residues. Sequenced by immunoSEQ multiplex PCR; TCRdb stores in-frame clones only, minus some. The sample records about 200,000 clones, approximately 85% being singletons. The source is a woman of 80 years or more with acute or convalescent COVID-19. This sequence joins TRBV12-2 and TRBJ2-2; the D call in the table, TRBD1, was not verified against the DNA. TRBV12-2 is noted as a pseudogene. The sequencing sample was made of peripheral blood. The CDR3 here is CARGVYVNTGELFF. The CDR3 nucleotides are TGTGCCAGGGGCGTTTACGTGAACACCGGGGAGCTGTTTTTT.